The clone carrying this T cell receptor (beta chain) was recorded many times. No antigen is known for it. This specimen belongs to a study of early T cells in non-severe SARS-CoV-2 infection. Study information: Alpha and beta chains were unpaired, from unsorted whole-blood bulk RNA.

The CDR3 runs 17 residues. V lost 5 bases and J lost 3; bases outside the gene matches: 12. Germline V gives CDR1 SGHVS, CDR2 FNYEAQ. The study's findings and limits: Matches to VDJdb favored anti-spike CD8 responses and missed private and CD4 specificities.

Unique molecular identifiers were affixed to single, distinct cDNA molecules. MiXCR, applied by TCRdb to the 5' RACE reads, yields one record per CDR3 protein. The data hold about 80,000 distinct CDR3 sequences, with around 16% observed a single time. Sequences were obtained from whole blood. The TCR was taken from an adult who was a healthcare worker with PCR-confirmed SARS-CoV-2 infection or an uninfected control (not recorded which). V usage is TRBV7-6 and J usage is TRBJ2-2, with 7 bases that match TRBD2. CDR3 sequence: CASSPVPFAGDTGELFF. DNA for the CDR3: TGTGCCAGCAGCCCAGTCCCTTTCGCGGGGGACACCGGGGAGCTGTTTTTT.